These 30 T cell receptor beta chains were sequenced from one sample in a study of OX40 agonist ivuxolimab in advanced cancers. Assay: immunoSEQ multiplex PCR; the TCRdb copy retains only in-frame clones and omits some. The profile shows tens of thousands of clones, around four fifths of them singletons. Sequenced material: CD4+ or CD8+ T cells sorted from blood, taken in a trial of the OX40 agonist ivuxolimab. These receptors originate from an adult with an advanced solid tumor such as melanoma, head and neck, liver or kidney cancer.

V is TRBV6-5 and J is TRBJ2-5; 7 bases agree with TRBD2. Germline values: CDR1 MNHEY, CDR2 SVGAGI. V lost 6 bases to trimming and J lost 2 bases; unmatched junction nucleotides: 6. The CDR3 has 14 amino acids. The CDR3 reads CASSRPGGQETQYF. CDR3 DNA: TGTGCCAGCAGCCGCCCGGGGGGACAAGAGACCCAGTACTTC.

The gene calls are TRBV11-2 and TRBJ2-7; D might be TRBD1 or TRBD2, each matching 5 bases. Germline V gives CDR1 SGHAT, CDR2 FQNNGV. The CDR3 has 14 amino acids. With 5 bases removed from V and 6 bases from J, the gap between germline ends came to 17 bases. The CDR3 here is CASSKGAIAPEQYF. The CDR3 region has the DNA TGTGCCAGCAGCAAAGGGGCCATAGCGCCCGAGCAGTACTTC.

The chain couples TRBV5-8 to TRBJ1-2, with TRBD1 matching 10 bases. V shed 2 bases, J shed 1 base, and the junction held 8 bases outside the gene matches. This CDR3 region has 17 residues. Per germline, CDR1 SGHTS and CDR2 YDEGEE. CDR3 sequence reads: CASSLGTGASFNYGYTF. The CDR3 DNA sequence: TGTGCCAGCAGCTTAGGGACAGGGGCGTCTTTTAACTATGGCTACACCTTC. The full variable domain, with the rest looked up from reference TRBV5-8 and TRBJ1-2, is EAGVTQSPTHLIKTRGQQATLRCSPISGHTSVYWYQQALGLGLQFLLWYDEGEERNRGNFPPRFSGRQFPNYSSELNVNALELEDSALYLCASSLGTGASFNYGYTFGSGTRLTVV.

The genes are TRBV7-3 and TRBJ1-6; D is undetermined. Germline-derived CDR1 and CDR2 are SGHTA and FQGTGA. CDR3 length equals 11 residues. The germline V and J ends were trimmed by 5 bases and 12 bases, with 8 bases remaining between them. The CDR3 DNA is TGTGCCAGCAGCAATACCCTACCCCTCCACTTT. This encodes CASSNTLPLHF.

This chain uses TRBV7-9 with TRBJ1-4; 12 bases are shared with TRBD1. Germline V gene lookup returns CDR1 SEHNR and CDR2 FQNEAQ (reference sequence). This CDR3 region has 16 residues. V trimming: 5 bases; J trimming: 8 bases; junction bases outside the gene matches: 9. The CDR3 loop reads CASSRGTGGSGEKLFF. For the CDR3, the DNA is TGTGCCAGCAGCCGCGGGACAGGGGGCTCGGGGGAAAAACTGTTTTTT.

The CDR3 DNA is TGCGCCAGCAGTCTAGCGGGGGGGCATCGAGAGACCCAGTACTTC. It is translated as CASSLAGGHRETQYF. The chain is built from TRBV5-1 and TRBJ2-5; 12 nucleotides line up with TRBD2. V lost 5 bases and J lost 4; bases outside the gene matches: 6. CDR1 and CDR2 from the germline V gene are SGHRS and YFSETQ. There are 15 residues in the CDR3.

The chain uses TRBV6-5 and TRBJ1-3; no definite D call. The CDR3 has 13 residues. Germline assignment: CDR1 MNHEY and CDR2 SVGAGI. Trimming left V 4 bases short and J 4 bases short, with 8 bases between. The CDR3 bases are TGTGCCAGCAGTTCCGACACGGGAAACACCATATATTTT. Its translation is CASSSDTGNTIYF.

This chain links TRBV6-1 with TRBJ2-6, with D tentatively TRBD1 (5 bases). Per the germline V gene, CDR1 is MNHNS and CDR2 is SASEGT. With 9 bases removed from V and 0 bases from J, the gap between germline ends came to 9 bases. The CDR3 consists of 14 residues. The CDR3 here is CASKGLSGANVLTF. The CDR3 DNA reads TGTGCCAGTAAGGGGCTCTCTGGGGCCAACGTCCTGACTTTC.

Only a few counts were recorded for this clone. The rearrangement links TRBV9 to TRBJ2-2, with a possible D match to TRBD2 (6 bases). CDR1 and CDR2 from the germline V gene are SGDLS and YYNGEE. Deletions cut 3 bases from V and 4 bases from J, with 16 bases between. The CDR3 is 16 amino acids. CDR3 sequence: CASSANDWGGTGELFF. The DNA for the CDR3 is TGTGCCAGCAGCGCCAACGATTGGGGAGGCACCGGGGAGCTGTTTTTT.

This clone was recorded a few times. The chain is built from TRBV14 and TRBJ2-2; weak D call: TRBD1 (6 bases). This CDR3 spans 13 amino acids. CDR1 and CDR2 from the germline V gene are SGHDN and FVKESK. V lost 2 bases and J 8 bases, leaving 9 bases between the germline ends. Here the CDR3 reads CASSQLGTGELFF. CDR3 in DNA: TGTGCCAGCAGCCAATTGGGGACAGGGGAGCTGTTTTTT.

The chain has TRBV10-3 and TRBJ1-2, with 8 bases matching TRBD1. Trimming took 3 bases from V and 8 from J; bases not matched to a gene: 5. The germline CDR1 and CDR2 sequences are ENHRY and SYGVKD. CDR3 length equals 13 residues. As DNA, the CDR3 is TGTGCCATCAGTGAAGGACAGGGTGGAGGCTACACCTTC. Its protein is CAISEGQGGGYTF.

CDR3 in amino acids: CASSFFSYEQYF. The DNA for the CDR3 is TGTGCCAGCAGCTTTTTCTCCTACGAGCAGTACTTC. The chain links TRBV7-2 to TRBJ2-7; D is ambiguous. This CDR3 spans 12 amino acids. The ends were cut back, 3 bases at V and 0 bases at J, with 3 bases in the middle. The germline CDR1 and CDR2 sequences are SGHTA and FQGNSA.

The V gene is TRBV11-2, the J gene TRBJ2-5, with TRBD2 matching over 15 bases. The germline CDR1 and CDR2 sequences are SGHAT and FQNNGV. V lost 4 bases, J lost 5 bases, and 11 bases stayed unmatched. The CDR3 length is 18 residues. CDR3 sequence reads: CASSSGTSGRSNRETQYF. CDR3 DNA: TGTGCCAGCAGCTCGGGGACTAGCGGGAGGTCCAATAGGGAGACCCAGTACTTC.

This clone is a singleton in its sample. The chain recombines TRBV5-4 with TRBJ2-7; tentative D call: TRBD1 (7 bases). Germline CDR1 and CDR2: SGHNT and YYREEE (reference sequence). V was cut by 0 bases and J by 6 bases, with 16 bases left in between. The CDR3 covers 15 residues. CDR3 in amino acids: CASSLGQGGNGEQYF. CDR3 nucleotide sequence: TGTGCCAGCAGCTTGGGGCAGGGGGGTAATGGCGAGCAGTACTTC.

The genes are TRBV5-1 and TRBJ1-1; D call uncertain. CDR3 length equals 15 residues. Germline lookup yields CDR1 SGHRS and CDR2 YFSETQ. V lost 4 bases and J 1 base, leaving 14 bases between the germline ends. This CDR3 is CASSKHGTQNTEAFF. DNA of the CDR3: TGCGCCAGCAGCAAGCACGGCACCCAGAACACTGAAGCTTTCTTT.

This sequence joins TRBV19 and TRBJ2-2; 7 bases agree with TRBD2. Germline V gives CDR1 LNHDA, CDR2 SQIVND (reference sequence). Trimming removed 5 bases from V and 1 base from J; junction bases left unmatched: 7. This CDR3 is 16 amino acids long. The CDR3 DNA reads as TGTGCCAGTAGTGTTGACTCGGGAGGGAACACCGGGGAGCTGTTTTTT. Its translation is CASSVDSGGNTGELFF.

This chain joins TRBV18 and TRBJ1-1; 8 bases line up with TRBD1. CDR3 size: 13 residues. Trimming took 4 bases from V and 10 from J; bases not matched to a gene: 8. Germline loops: CDR1 KGHSH, CDR2 LQKENI. CDR3: CASSQSGGGGAFF. The CDR3 DNA sequence: TGTGCCAGCTCACAGTCAGGGGGCGGAGGAGCTTTCTTT.

This sequence joins TRBV6-6 and TRBJ2-7, with 10 bases aligning to TRBD1. The CDR3 is 14 residues long. Germline V gene lookup returns CDR1 MNHNY and CDR2 SVGAGI (reference sequence). The V gene end was trimmed by 7 bases and the J gene end by 6 bases; junction bases not matched to a gene: 9. CDR3 coding DNA: TGTGCCAGCACCCTAAGACAGGGGGCGCGCGAGCAGTACTTC. This encodes CASTLRQGAREQYF.

This clone was detected only once. This sequence joins TRBV7-9 and TRBJ1-3, with D possibly TRBD1 on 5 matching bases. Germline CDR1 SEHNR, CDR2 FQNEAQ (reference sequence). This CDR3 is built from 15 residues. V dropped 3 bases and J dropped 7 bases, with 16 bases sitting between them. The CDR3 DNA follows: TGTGCCAGCAGCTTTGAGGGGAGTCGAGGGAACACCATATATTTT. Its protein product is CASSFEGSRGNTIYF.

This clone was counted once. This sequence joins TRBV11-2 and TRBJ2-7; tentative D call: TRBD2 (6 bases). Trimming pared 2 bases from V and 1 base from J, leaving 12 bases between. Germline V lookup: CDR1 SGHAT, CDR2 FQNNGV. This CDR3 is 15 amino acids long. The CDR3 coding sequence is TGTGCCAGCAGCTTAACGCGGGGCCTTTCCTACGAGCAGTACTTC. Protein sequence: CASSLTRGLSYEQYF.

V and J are TRBV9 and TRBJ2-5, with D perhaps being TRBD1 or TRBD2 (5 bases each). The CDR3 contains 15 residues. CDR1 and CDR2 (germline): SGDLS, YYNGEE. Trimming cost V 2 bases and J 5 bases, with 16 bases left between them. CDR3 DNA: TGTGCCAGCAGCGTTGGGACCGCTCACTACGAGACCCAGTACTTC. Amino acids: CASSVGTAHYETQYF.

The gene calls are TRBV11-2 and TRBJ2-6, with 10 bases identical to TRBD2. Germline CDR1 reads SGHAT; CDR2 reads FQNNGV. The CDR3 loop spans 17 amino acids. Germline trimming cut 5 bases from V and 4 bases from J; bases unmatched to any gene: 8. CDR3 sequence reads: CASSPSAGGQGANVLTF. Here the CDR3 DNA reads TGTGCCAGCAGCCCATCAGCGGGGGGGCAGGGGGCCAACGTCCTGACTTTC.

The chain couples TRBV6-6 to TRBJ2-3; 15 nucleotides align to TRBD2. V lost 2 bases and J lost 4; bases outside the gene matches: 1. CDR3 length equals 16 residues. Germline assignment: CDR1 MNHNY and CDR2 SVGAGI (reference sequence). CDR3 DNA: TGTGCCAGCAGTTACGGACTAGCGGGAGGGCCAGATACGCAGTATTTT. Protein sequence: CASSYGLAGGPDTQYF.

J is TRBJ2-3 and V is TRBV11-1; D ambiguous. Germline CDR1 reads SGHAT; CDR2 reads FQDESV (reference sequence). Trimming cost V 1 base and J 2 bases, with 7 bases left between them. The CDR3 contains 14 residues. The CDR3 DNA follows: TGTGCCAGCAGCTTAGATCAGGTCACAGATACGCAGTATTTT. It translates to CASSLDQVTDTQYF.

This sequence joins TRBV11-1 and TRBJ2-7; D is perhaps TRBD1 or TRBD2 (5 bases each). This CDR3 comprises 15 residues. The V gene's germline CDR1 is SGHAT and CDR2 FQDESV (reference sequence). V lost 5 bases and J 0 bases, leaving 14 bases between the germline ends. The CDR3 loop reads CASSLTSGPSYEQYF. In DNA form, the CDR3 reads TGTGCCAGCAGCCTCACTTCGGGGCCCTCCTACGAGCAGTACTTC.

The rearrangement links TRBV6-5 to TRBJ1-1; tentatively, D is TRBD1 (6 bases). Germline V gives CDR1 MNHEY, CDR2 SVGAGI. V dropped 4 bases and J dropped 9 bases, with 9 bases sitting between them. There are 11 residues in the CDR3. The CDR3 region has the DNA TGTGCCAGCAGTTCGGACAGTAAAGCTTTCTTT. Its translation is CASSSDSKAFF.

The chain joins TRBV5-1 to TRBJ2-7; 8 positions match TRBD2. This CDR3 is built from 14 residues. V dropped 5 bases and J dropped 5; count of bases not matched to a gene: 9. Germline V gives CDR1 SGHRS, CDR2 YFSETQ. In DNA form, the CDR3 reads TGCGCCAGCAGTAGCGGGACGGCCCTCGACGAGCAGTACTTC. It codes for CASSSGTALDEQYF.

The J gene is TRBJ2-1, the V gene TRBV29-1; perhaps TRBD1 as D (5 bases). The CDR3 is made up of 11 amino acids. Germline CDR1 SQVTM, CDR2 ANQGSEA. Trimming removed 1 base from V and 8 bases from J, with 6 bases in between. The DNA for the CDR3 is TGCAGCGTTGAAGCAGGGTATGAGCAGTTCTTC. Protein product: CSVEAGYEQFF.

The J gene is TRBJ2-5, the V gene TRBV5-1; D is ambiguous. Germline CDR1 and CDR2: SGHRS and YFSETQ. Trimming removed 0 bases at V and 3 bases at J, with 6 bases between. CDR3 length: 13 residues. The CDR3 bases are TGCGCCAGCAGCTTGGACGTGAAAGAGACCCAGTACTTC. It encodes CASSLDVKETQYF.

V gene TRBV5-1 combines with J gene TRBJ2-2, with D perhaps given as TRBD1 or TRBD2 (5 bases each). The CDR3 length is 17 residues. Germline CDR1 SGHRS, CDR2 YFSETQ. Trimming cost V 4 bases and J 0 bases, with 16 bases left between them. The CDR3 loop is CASSPWDRAANTGELFF. The CDR3 coding sequence is TGCGCCAGCAGCCCATGGGACCGCGCCGCGAACACCGGGGAGCTGTTTTTT.